This TCR beta chain emerged from a study of persistence of HIV-infected CD4 T cells. Study summary: A median of about eight years of suppressive ART preceded sampling. Study observations and caveats: Antigen-responding cells were enriched for degenerate expanded CDR3beta sequences.

Cells were stimulated with overlapping HIV-1 Gag 15-mer peptides. CD40L-negative CD69-negative CD45RO-high memory CD4+ T cells were sorted as populations depleted of antigen-responding cells. Inclusion required CMV-positive serology and CD4+ counts above 400 cells/uL. This was the immunoSEQ version 4 assay in survey mode. Only in-frame clones appear in the TCRdb table, and some are missing; sequencing was by immunoSEQ multiplex PCR. Of roughly 32,000 clones in the sample, around four fifths are singletons; the top ten hold over 15%. Germline CDR1 is SGHNT and CDR2 is YENEEA. With 0 bases removed from V and 7 bases from J, the gap between germline ends came to 12 bases. The CDR3 runs 14 residues. This clone was seen a few times. Its cognate antigen is unknown.

This clonotype originated in an adult woman with HIV who was CMV-seropositive. The starting material was CD4+ T cells sorted from PBMCs after roughly 17-hour stimulation, obtained from a patient who received antiretroviral therapy. The V call is TRBV11-3, the J call TRBJ2-5; D not resolved. The CDR3 DNA is TGTGCCAGCAGCTTAGAGGGCATGATGGGGACCCAGTACTTC. It translates to CASSLEGMMGTQYF.